Listed below are T cell receptor beta chains from one sample, sequenced in a study of blood T cell repertoires in COVID-19. This table comes from immunoSEQ multiplex PCR, and its TCRdb copy is limited to in-frame clones, with some not included. The sample includes a few hundred thousand clones, roughly 80% of them seen just once. The sequenced sample consisted of peripheral blood. The receptors derive from a person aged 65 to 79 with COVID-19, enrolled during active disease. The CDR3 runs from the conserved cysteine through the conserved F or W. The order of the fields is J gene, V gene, CDR3 protein.

J: TRBJ1-1
V: TRBV6-5
CDR3: CASRDSFRGNTEAFF

J: TRBJ2-7
V: TRBV3-1/TRBV3-2
CDR3: CASSQGQGVGYEQYF

J: TRBJ2-5
V: TRBV27
CDR3: CASSVFGGPNQETQYF

J: TRBJ1-2
V: TRBV28
CDR3: CASIVGGTSRGYTF

J: TRBJ2-1
V: TRBV28
CDR3: CASSSPGLAVGEQFF

J: TRBJ1-1
V: TRBV11-2
CDR3: CASSRGTPEAFF

J: TRBJ2-2
V: TRBV4-2
CDR3: CASSQPTVANTGELFF

J: TRBJ1-5
V: TRBV5-8
CDR3: CASSLGTGNQPQHF

J: TRBJ2-5
V: TRBV6-2/TRBV6-3
CDR3: CASSPRQGGGSETQYF

J: TRBJ2-7
V: TRBV7-2
CDR3: CASSLALAGNSYEQYF

J: TRBJ2-3
V: TRBV7-2
CDR3: CASSLMRGGFTDTQYF

J: TRBJ2-2
V: TRBV27
CDR3: CAGRDRSDTGELFF

J: TRBJ2-3
V: TRBV12-3/TRBV12-4
CDR3: CASRTGVLDTQYF

J: TRBJ1-1
V: TRBV28
CDR3: CASTPATGEFFSSLAFF

J: TRBJ1-2
V: TRBV6-4
CDR3: CASSQGLLGSVYTF

J: TRBJ1-5
V: TRBV24-1
CDR3: CATPALDTQPQHF

J: TRBJ1-2
V: TRBV4-2
CDR3: CASSQDLWRTGGGYGYTF

J: TRBJ1-4
V: TRBV4-2
CDR3: CASSQEQQGDEKLFF

J: TRBJ1-6
V: TRBV3-1/TRBV3-2
CDR3: CASSQEIGQSDNSPLHF

J: TRBJ2-3
V: TRBV20-1
CDR3: CSAQTSFAQYF

J: TRBJ2-7
V: TRBV28
CDR3: CASSPSGSRSYEQYF

J: TRBJ1-5
V: TRBV19
CDR3: CASREEGSSNQPQHF

J: TRBJ2-3
V: TRBV4-1
CDR3: CASSKGGGAVADTQYF

J: TRBJ1-3
V: TRBV6-5
CDR3: CASRPPGGLGNTIYF

J: TRBJ1-4
V: TRBV30
CDR3: CAWKNSGGDEKLFF

J: TRBJ2-6
V: TRBV9
CDR3: CASSPSRGTGANVLTF

J: TRBJ1-6
V: TRBV19
CDR3: CASSIDITAGEHSPLHF

J: TRBJ1-5
V: TRBV27
CDR3: CASRQGQGGNQPQHF

J: TRBJ1-2
V: TRBV2
CDR3: CASSLGTGKDGYTF

J: TRBJ2-1
V: TRBV5-1
CDR3: CASTGGASYNEQFF

J: TRBJ2-1
V: TRBV5-1
CDR3: CASSLAGTTSNEQFF

J: TRBJ1-4
V: TRBV3-1/TRBV3-2
CDR3: CASSQGYPGQGSEKLFF

J: TRBJ2-1
V: TRBV4-2
CDR3: CASSQGGGREFYNEQFF

J: TRBJ2-3
V: TRBV7-2
CDR3: CASSLRRDRGRADTQYF

J: TRBJ2-1
V: TRBV7-9
CDR3: CATEGSYNEQFF

J: TRBJ2-2
V: TRBV6-5
CDR3: CASTLSGNTGELFF

J: TRBJ2-7
V: TRBV20-1
CDR3: CSASYGEQYF

J: TRBJ2-7
V: TRBV7-9
CDR3: CASSLPTLSEGELGQYF

J: TRBJ1-4
V: TRBV14
CDR3: CASSRSRQGNEKLFF

J: TRBJ2-4
V: TRBV7-9
CDR3: CASSRDTGRAKNIQYF

J: TRBJ1-1
V: TRBV6-1
CDR3: CASSERTGSGTEAFF

J: TRBJ1-3
V: TRBV6-5
CDR3: CASGTDGNTIYF